A selection of T cell receptor beta chains follows, all from one sample in a study of control samples from healthy donors and cancer patients. This table comes from immunoSEQ multiplex PCR, and its TCRdb copy is limited to in-frame clones, with some not included. The table lists roughly 200,000 clones, about 93% of them singletons, with roughly 1.5% in the top ten. Material for sequencing was blood. These receptors came from a man aged 18 to 35 in good health. Both conserved end residues are part of each CDR3. D genes are given only for firm matches. Size tells how often a clone was seen (once, few, many) or the class of an expanded clone, and some rows leave it out.

j_gene: TRBJ1-2; abundance: -; v_gene: TRBV19; d_gene: -; CDR3nt: TGTGCCAGTAGTGCGACAGTATACTATGGCTACACCTTC; CDR3aa: CASSATVYYGYTF
j_gene: TRBJ2-7; abundance: -; v_gene: TRBV6-5; d_gene: TRBD1; CDR3nt: TGTGCCAGCAGTACACAGGGGGCGCGGTACGAGCAGTACTTC; CDR3aa: CASSTQGARYEQYF
j_gene: TRBJ1-1; abundance: once; v_gene: TRBV25-1; d_gene: TRBD1; CDR3nt: TGTGCCAGCAGTGAATTAGGGGGCAGGGGAGCTTTCTTT; CDR3aa: CASSELGGRGAFF
j_gene: TRBJ1-1; abundance: -; v_gene: TRBV29-1; d_gene: TRBD1; CDR3nt: TGCAGCGTGTGGGGACAGGTGAACACTGAAGCTTTCTTT; CDR3aa: CSVWGQVNTEAFF
j_gene: TRBJ2-7; abundance: -; v_gene: TRBV5-1; d_gene: TRBD2; CDR3nt: TGCCCCCCCAGCGGGGGGGGAGCGAGGATCGGCTACGAGCAGTACTTC; CDR3aa: CPPSGGGARIGYEQYF
j_gene: TRBJ2-1; abundance: -; v_gene: TRBV7-9; d_gene: TRBD2; CDR3nt: TGTGCCAGCACCTTAGGACTAGCGGGGAGTTTTAGAAATGAGCAGTTCTTC; CDR3aa: CASTLGLAGSFRNEQFF
j_gene: TRBJ2-3; abundance: -; v_gene: TRBV7-3; d_gene: -; CDR3nt: TGTGCCAGCAGCCCACCCGCGGCAGATACGCAGTATTTT; CDR3aa: CASSPPAADTQYF
j_gene: TRBJ1-1; abundance: -; v_gene: TRBV4-1; d_gene: TRBD1; CDR3nt: TGCGCCGGCAGCCGCGGACAGGGGGTGAACACTGAAGCTTTCTTT; CDR3aa: CAGSRGQGVNTEAFF
j_gene: TRBJ2-5; abundance: -; v_gene: TRBV29-1; d_gene: TRBD1; CDR3nt: TGCAGCGTTAACCACTTAGGGACAGGGACAGGGACCCAGTACTTC; CDR3aa: CSVNHLGTGTGTQYF
j_gene: TRBJ2-3; abundance: -; v_gene: TRBV7-8; d_gene: TRBD2; CDR3nt: TGTGCCAGCAGCATTAGCGGGGGGGCCTTAGATACGCAGTATTTT; CDR3aa: CASSISGGALDTQYF
j_gene: TRBJ2-1; abundance: -; v_gene: TRBV5-1; d_gene: -; CDR3nt: TGCGCCAGCAGCCTTGGCCCAGCCGGGGTTTGGGCCGGCGAGCAGTTCTTC; CDR3aa: CASSLGPAGVWAGEQFF
j_gene: TRBJ1-2; abundance: -; v_gene: TRBV30; d_gene: TRBD1; CDR3nt: TGTGCCTCTGACAGGGGGAACTATGGCTACACCTTC; CDR3aa: CASDRGNYGYTF
j_gene: TRBJ2-3; abundance: -; v_gene: TRBV23-1; d_gene: TRBD1; CDR3nt: TGCGCCAGCAGTCAATCGTTTGTTAGGGGGACAGGGTTTGCAGATACGCAGTATTTT; CDR3aa: CASSQSFVRGTGFADTQYF
j_gene: TRBJ1-1; abundance: -; v_gene: TRBV9; d_gene: -; CDR3nt: TGTGCCAGCAGCGTCCAGGGTGGGACTGAAGCTTTCTTT; CDR3aa: CASSVQGGTEAFF
j_gene: TRBJ2-2; abundance: -; v_gene: TRBV2; d_gene: -; CDR3nt: TGTGCCAGCAGTGACGGAACGGCGGCCGGGGAGCTGTTTTTT; CDR3aa: CASSDGTAAGELFF
j_gene: TRBJ1-5; abundance: -; v_gene: TRBV7-8; d_gene: TRBD1; CDR3nt: TGTGCCAGCAGCCAAGACAGGGCTAATCAGCCCCAGCATTTT; CDR3aa: CASSQDRANQPQHF
j_gene: TRBJ2-7; abundance: -; v_gene: TRBV5-1; d_gene: TRBD1; CDR3nt: TGCGCCAGCAGTAGAGAACCCCGAGGACAGGGGGCCTTCGAGCAGTACTTC; CDR3aa: CASSREPRGQGAFEQYF
j_gene: TRBJ2-7; abundance: -; v_gene: TRBV6-2/TRBV6-3; d_gene: TRBD2; CDR3nt: TGTGCCAGCAGCCGTGGTCGTAGCGGGGGATACGAGCAGTACTTC; CDR3aa: CASSRGRSGGYEQYF
j_gene: TRBJ1-2; abundance: -; v_gene: TRBV11-2; d_gene: -; CDR3nt: TGTGCCAGCAGCCCCTGGGGCAGCTCGCACTATGGCTACACCTTC; CDR3aa: CASSPWGSSHYGYTF
j_gene: TRBJ2-1; abundance: -; v_gene: TRBV7-3; d_gene: TRBD2; CDR3nt: TGTGCCAGCAGCTTAGCTAGCGGCACCTACAATGAGCAGTTCTTC; CDR3aa: CASSLASGTYNEQFF
j_gene: TRBJ1-2; abundance: once; v_gene: TRBV9; d_gene: -; CDR3nt: TGTGCCAGCAGTGGGAATGGCTACACCTTC; CDR3aa: CASSGNGYTF
j_gene: TRBJ2-7; abundance: -; v_gene: TRBV6-5; d_gene: -; CDR3nt: TGTGCCAGCAGTCTCGACAGGAATACCTACGAGCAGTACTTC; CDR3aa: CASSLDRNTYEQYF
j_gene: TRBJ1-5; abundance: -; v_gene: TRBV6-5; d_gene: -; CDR3nt: TGTGCCAGCAGGGACCGGACAGTTAGCAATCAGCCCCAGCATTTT; CDR3aa: CASRDRTVSNQPQHF
j_gene: TRBJ1-3; abundance: -; v_gene: TRBV6-1; d_gene: -; CDR3nt: TGTGCCAGCAGTGAAGGTGCCTGGGGAAGCTCTGGAAACACCATATATTTT; CDR3aa: CASSEGAWGSSGNTIYF
j_gene: TRBJ1-1; abundance: few; v_gene: TRBV21-1; d_gene: -; CDR3nt: TGTGCCAGCCACCGGGGGGTGGACACTGAAGCTTTCTTT; CDR3aa: CASHRGVDTEAFF
j_gene: TRBJ1-3; abundance: -; v_gene: TRBV9; d_gene: -; CDR3nt: TGTGCCAGCAGCGCCTCGATTGGAAACACCATATATTTT; CDR3aa: CASSASIGNTIYF
j_gene: TRBJ1-2; abundance: -; v_gene: TRBV5-8; d_gene: -; CDR3nt: TGTGCCAGCAGCTTGGGCAGGCCATTGGACGGCTACACCTTC; CDR3aa: CASSLGRPLDGYTF
j_gene: TRBJ2-3; abundance: once; v_gene: TRBV30; d_gene: TRBD2; CDR3nt: TGTGCCTGGAGTTTAGCGGGTAGTACGCAGTATTTT; CDR3aa: CAWSLAGSTQYF
j_gene: TRBJ1-2; abundance: once; v_gene: TRBV19; d_gene: TRBD1; CDR3nt: TGTGCCAGTAGTTCCGACAGGTACCCAGGGGGAGCTAACTATGGCTACACCTTC; CDR3aa: CASSSDRYPGGANYGYTF
j_gene: TRBJ1-1; abundance: -; v_gene: TRBV6-5; d_gene: -; CDR3nt: TGTGCCAGCAACCCCGGGGGGTGGGGCACTGAAGCTTTCTTT; CDR3aa: CASNPGGWGTEAFF
j_gene: TRBJ2-2; abundance: once; v_gene: TRBV3-1/TRBV3-2; d_gene: -; CDR3nt: TGTGCCGCGACTACCCTTAGCACCGGGGAGCTGTTTTTT; CDR3aa: CAATTLSTGELFF
j_gene: TRBJ2-7; abundance: -; v_gene: TRBV18; d_gene: -; CDR3nt: TGTGCCAGCTCACCACAGGGAGCAGCCTCCTACGAGCAGTACTTC; CDR3aa: CASSPQGAASYEQYF
j_gene: TRBJ2-3; abundance: -; v_gene: TRBV3-1/TRBV3-2; d_gene: -; CDR3nt: TGTGCCAGCAGCCAAGATTCCAGGGGGGGCTGGTATTTT; CDR3aa: CASSQDSRGGWYF
j_gene: TRBJ1-4; abundance: -; v_gene: TRBV5-1; d_gene: -; CDR3nt: TGCGCCAGCAGCTTCCAGGGGAGTGAAAAACTGTTTTTT; CDR3aa: CASSFQGSEKLFF
j_gene: TRBJ1-2; abundance: -; v_gene: TRBV19; d_gene: TRBD1; CDR3nt: TGTGCCAGTAGTCCTGCGGGACAGGGAGGTAACTATGGCTACACCTTC; CDR3aa: CASSPAGQGGNYGYTF
j_gene: TRBJ2-5; abundance: once; v_gene: TRBV5-1; d_gene: -; CDR3nt: TGCGCCAGCAGCTTCAGTCCCGCAGGCCAAGAGACCCAGTACTTC; CDR3aa: CASSFSPAGQETQYF
j_gene: TRBJ1-6; abundance: -; v_gene: TRBV2; d_gene: -; CDR3nt: TGTGCCAGCAGTGAGGGGGAGAATTCACCCCTCCACTTT; CDR3aa: CASSEGENSPLHF
j_gene: TRBJ1-1; abundance: -; v_gene: TRBV19; d_gene: -; CDR3nt: TGTGCCAGTAGTATCATCGGGGCCTGGGGCACTGAAGCTTTCTTT; CDR3aa: CASSIIGAWGTEAFF
j_gene: TRBJ2-2; abundance: -; v_gene: TRBV28; d_gene: TRBD1; CDR3nt: TGTGCCAGCAGTTTATACCCGGGACAGGGGAACACCGGGGAGCTGTTTTTT; CDR3aa: CASSLYPGQGNTGELFF